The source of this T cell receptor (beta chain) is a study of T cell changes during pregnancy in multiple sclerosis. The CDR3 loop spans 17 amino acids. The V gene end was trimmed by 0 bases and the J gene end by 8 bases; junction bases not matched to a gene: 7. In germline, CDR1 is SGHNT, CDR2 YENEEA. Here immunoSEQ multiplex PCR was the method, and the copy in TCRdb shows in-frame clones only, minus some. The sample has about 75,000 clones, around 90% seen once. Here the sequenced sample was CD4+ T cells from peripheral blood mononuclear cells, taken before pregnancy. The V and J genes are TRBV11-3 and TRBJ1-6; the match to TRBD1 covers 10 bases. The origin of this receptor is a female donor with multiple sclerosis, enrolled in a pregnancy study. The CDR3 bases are TGTGCCAGCAGCTTAGATCAACCGGGACAGGGGTATTCACCCCTCCACTTT. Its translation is CASSLDQPGQGYSPLHF.